This TCR beta chain was retrieved from a study of cytomegalovirus exposure and HLA in healthy donors. Study details: Unique TCRs numbering approximately 80 million, obtained from HLA-typed donors, made up an early data release. Across under 450 genotyped donors, more than 75% landed in the Caucasian-associated ancestry cluster.

CDR1 and CDR2 from the germline V gene are SNHLY and FYNNEI. The CDR3 runs 13 residues. Trimming removed 8 bases at V and 5 bases at J, with 12 bases between. Participants comprised healthy donors of bone marrow. With regard to this clone: Its antigen is unidentified.

Study results and caveats: Reportedly, TCR beta sequences accurately predicted HLA-A and HLA-B alleles in most subjects.

The PCR made use of 60 Vbeta and 13 Jbeta primers. The repertoire was sequenced with immunoSEQ multiplex PCR; TCRdb's copy has only in-frame clones and lacks some. Of more than 110,000 clones in the sample, 65% to 85% are singletons; the top ten hold 2.4%. The sequence came from a man aged 45 to 65 in good health and CMV-seronegative. The chain is built from TRBV2 and TRBJ1-4; D remains unclear. Sequencing was carried out using PBMCs. This CDR3 is CASDTQWNEKLFF. The CDR3 region has the DNA TGTGCCAGCGATACACAGTGGAATGAAAAACTGTTTTTT.